Given below is one TCR beta chain in context. The CDR3 totals 16 residues. Trimming removed 3 bases from V and 5 bases from J; junction bases left unmatched: 13. The germline V gene encodes CDR1 SGHNT and CDR2 YYREEE (reference sequence). These data come from a study of blood T cell repertoires in COVID-19. The overall study: From the United States, Italy and Spain came samples of acute and convalescent COVID-19. Nucleic acid was either cDNA or gDNA, and it came from T cells, B-cell-depleted T cells, or PBMCs.

Authors' data handling: Amplification of reference gene primers provided the estimated nucleated cell counts. Data came from immunoSEQ multiplex PCR; TCRdb stores just in-frame clones and leaves some out. The DNA gave D and trimming, while V, J and clone size come from that table. This table has 85,000 to 90,000 clones, approximately 90% appearing once. This chain uses TRBV5-4 with TRBJ2-5; 7 bases map to TRBD1. This TCR derives from a human donor with active COVID-19. The donor label of this sample is uncertain. What was sequenced was peripheral blood. In DNA form, the CDR3 reads TGTGCCAGCAGCTCGGGACAGACCGGCGGGTTGGAGACCCAGTACTTC. Amino acids: CASSSGQTGGLETQYF. Complete variable domain (other parts from reference TRBV5-4 and TRBJ2-5): ETGVTQSPTHLIKTRGQQVTLRCSSQSGHNTVSWYQQALGQGPQFIFQYYREEENGRGNFPPRFSGLQFPNYSSELNVNALELDDSALYLCASSSGQTGGLETQYFGPGTRLLVL.